This TCR beta chain was identified during a study of cytomegalovirus exposure and HLA in healthy donors. General study results and limits: Sequencing likely generated an artifact that appeared as a cluster of highly shared sequence variants.

Germline CDR1 and CDR2: SQVTM and ANQGSEA. The CDR3 runs 13 residues. J gave up 5 bases and V 4 bases, and 3 bases lay outside the gene matches. Vbeta (60) and Jbeta (13) primers were used in the PCR. Profiled with immunoSEQ multiplex PCR; TCRdb holds only in-frame clones, not every one. Seen here are approximately 150,000 clones, around 9.6% observed once, and the top ten hold 1.5% to 2%. In this sample, this clone turned up a few times. What it recognizes is unknown. Material for sequencing was PBMCs. This clonotype originated in a male donor in good health and CMV-seronegative. J is TRBJ2-2 and V is TRBV29-1, with 8 bases fitting TRBD2. This CDR3 reads CSVVAGRTGELFF. DNA for the CDR3: TGCAGCGTTGTAGCGGGGAGGACCGGGGAGCTGTTTTTT.